This TCR beta chain is drawn from a study of control samples from healthy donors and cancer patients. Assay used: immunoSEQ multiplex PCR; TCRdb lists only in-frame clones, some missing. The sample yields about 130,000 clones, roughly 91% seen once. The CDR3 is 13 residues long. Trimming removed 6 bases from V and 5 bases from J; junction bases left unmatched: 6. The chain carries TRBV12-3 or TRBV12-4 and TRBJ2-7, with TRBD1 matching over 8 bases. Sequencing was carried out using PBMCs. The receptor was isolated from a man in his fifties or sixties with head and neck cancer. The DNA of the CDR3 is TGTGCCAGCAGCAAGGACAGGGTGGACGAGCAGTACTTC. Translation: CASSKDRVDEQYF.